One sample yielded the 21 T cell receptor beta chains listed below, sequenced in a study of OX40 agonist ivuxolimab in advanced cancers. Assay used: immunoSEQ multiplex PCR; TCRdb lists only in-frame clones, some missing. This sample yields 70,000 to 95,000 clones, of which 80% to 90% are seen a single time; approximately 1.7% belongs to the top ten. The sample here was CD4+ or CD8+ T cells sorted from blood, taken in a trial of the OX40 agonist ivuxolimab. The receptors originated from an adult with an advanced solid tumor such as melanoma, head and neck, liver or kidney cancer.

This chain uses TRBV7-3 with TRBJ2-1; 11 nucleotides agree with TRBD2. Germline V lookup: CDR1 SGHTA, CDR2 FQGTGA. The length of the CDR3 is 15 residues. With 5 bases clipped from V and 7 bases from J, the junction kept 7 bases outside the gene matches. CDR3 coding DNA: TGTGCCAGCAGCCGCACTAGCGGGGGCCCTAATGAGCAGTTCTTC. Translated: CASSRTSGGPNEQFF.

The chain is built from TRBV18 and TRBJ1-2; D not resolved. CDR1 is KGHSH, CDR2 LQKENI, per germline. Trimming left V 2 bases short and J 5 bases short, with 12 bases between. This CDR3 is built from 14 residues. The CDR3 loop reads CASSPEEPVYGYTF. The CDR3 bases are TGTGCCAGCTCACCAGAAGAGCCGGTGTATGGCTACACCTTC.

The CDR3 protein is CASSLTGGWRSPLHF. The CDR3 DNA reads TGCGCCAGCAGTTTGACAGGGGGCTGGAGGTCACCCCTCCACTTT. This chain uses TRBV5-1 with TRBJ1-6, with 10 bases lining up with TRBD1. The junction had 9 bases not matched to a gene; V was cut back by 5 bases and J by 10 bases. In germline, CDR1 is SGHRS, CDR2 YFSETQ. The CDR3 contains 15 residues.

The V and J genes are TRBV28 and TRBJ2-3; 9 bases match TRBD1. With V trimmed by 1 base and J by 0 bases, 2 bases remained unmatched. Germline V CDR1 and CDR2: MDHEN, SYDVKM. CDR3 length equals 16 residues. The CDR3 reads CASSLYGTGSTDTQYF. The CDR3 coding sequence is TGTGCCAGCAGTTTATACGGGACAGGGAGCACAGATACGCAGTATTTT.

The V gene is TRBV4-3, the J gene TRBJ2-7; possibly TRBD1 for D (5 bases). The CDR3 contains 14 residues. Germline V gene data show CDR1 as LGHNA and CDR2 as YSLEER. Between the trimmed V and J ends, which lost 0 bases and 2 bases, there was a span of 8 bases. CDR3 sequence reads: CASSQDQQAYEQYF. In DNA form, the CDR3 reads TGCGCCAGCAGCCAAGATCAACAGGCCTACGAGCAGTACTTC.

V gene TRBV6-5 combines with J gene TRBJ2-7; the D gene is possibly TRBD1 (5 bases). Trimming took off 4 bases at V and 0 bases at J, with 10 bases between the two ends. The CDR3 loop spans 14 amino acids. CDR1 is MNHEY and CDR2 is SVGAGI in the germline V gene. The CDR3 bases are TGTGCCAGCAGTTCGCCAGGGATCTCCTACGAGCAGTACTTC. Encoded protein: CASSSPGISYEQYF.

This clone was counted between two and nine times. The chain uses TRBV2 and TRBJ1-6; 10 bases line up with TRBD1. Losses at the gene ends were 6 bases for V and 8 bases for J; bases not matched to a gene: 7. The CDR3 runs 15 residues. The V gene's germline CDR1 is SNHLY and CDR2 FYNNEI. The CDR3 sequence: CASRKTGGVDSPLHF. The CDR3 DNA follows: TGTGCCAGCAGGAAGACAGGGGGCGTAGATTCACCCCTCCACTTT.

The chain uses TRBV6-5 and TRBJ2-2, with D unresolved. This CDR3 comprises 14 residues. The germline CDR1 and CDR2 sequences are MNHEY and SVGAGI. The V and J ends lost 7 bases and 0 bases respectively, with 9 bases between them. CDR3 bases: TGTGCCAGCATCTCCCGAACGAACACCGGGGAGCTGTTTTTT. Its translation: CASISRTNTGELFF.

This clone appeared a single time. This rearrangement joins TRBV7-3 to TRBJ1-2; a possible D gene is TRBD1 (5 bases). The CDR3 contains 15 residues. Trimming stripped 2 bases from V and 6 bases from J, with 16 bases between. The germline V gene encodes CDR1 SGHTA and CDR2 FQGTGA. The chain's CDR3 is CASSLGAGEGHGYTF. The CDR3 nucleotides read TGTGCCAGCAGCTTAGGGGCCGGGGAAGGACATGGCTACACCTTC.

This chain connects TRBV10-1 to TRBJ2-7; D is undetermined. This CDR3 spans 13 amino acids. Trimming cost V 0 bases and J 7 bases, with 10 bases left between them. The germline V gene encodes CDR1 WNHNN and CDR2 SYGVQD (reference sequence). DNA for the CDR3: TGCGCCAGCAGTGAGTCGTTCGACCGGGAGCAGTACTTC. Translating gives CASSESFDREQYF.

The chain recombines TRBV9 with TRBJ1-2; maybe TRBD1 (6 bases). CDR3 length equals 16 residues. V was trimmed by 4 bases and J by 2 bases, leaving 18 bases between them. In germline, CDR1 is SGDLS, CDR2 YYNGEE. The CDR3 reads CASSQPRTAINYGYTF. CDR3 sequence (DNA): TGTGCCAGCAGCCAACCCCGGACAGCTATAAACTATGGCTACACCTTC. Using reference TRBV9 and TRBJ1-2 for the parts outside the CDR3, the full variable domain is DSGVTQTPKHLITATGQRVTLRCSPRSGDLSVYWYQQSLDQGLQFLIQYYNGEERAKGNILERFSAQQFPDLHSELNLSSLELGDSALYFCASSQPRTAINYGYTFGSGTRLTVV.

The chain has TRBV19 and TRBJ2-5; D unresolved. CDR1 is LNHDA, CDR2 SQIVND, per germline (reference sequence). Trimming cost V 4 bases and J 1 base, with 13 bases left between them. The CDR3 sequence is 15 residues long. Written as DNA, the CDR3 is TGTGCCAGTAGTACTCTCGGCGGCGGCCAAGAGACCCAGTACTTC. This encodes CASSTLGGGQETQYF.

This chain uses TRBV6-1 with TRBJ2-7; no reliable D call. V was shortened by 5 bases and J by 4 bases, with 12 bases between the two germline ends. CDR1 is MNHNS, CDR2 SASEGT, per germline. The CDR3 sequence is 13 residues long. The CDR3 spells CASSSSLRYEQYF. The CDR3 DNA follows: TGTGCCAGCAGTTCGAGCTTAAGGTACGAGCAGTACTTC.

The chain has TRBV6-4 and TRBJ1-2; 7 nucleotides agree with TRBD1. CDR1 is MRHNA, CDR2 SNTAGT, per germline. This CDR3 comprises 13 residues. V was pared by 0 bases and J by 8 bases, with 3 bases of the junction left unmatched. The CDR3 DNA follows: TGTGCCAGCAGTGACTCAGGGGGCTGGGGCTACACCTTC. Translated, it gives CASSDSGGWGYTF.

The chain uses TRBV9 and TRBJ1-1, with D possibly matching TRBD1 (5 bases). CDR1 is SGDLS and CDR2 is YYNGEE in the germline V gene. The V end was cut by 0 bases, the J end by 2 bases, with 14 bases between. This CDR3 comprises 16 residues. As DNA, the CDR3 is TGTGCCAGCAGCGTAGGCCAGGGACCAACCAACACTGAAGCTTTCTTT. Translated: CASSVGQGPTNTEAFF.

The chain links TRBV14 to TRBJ1-1; 7 bases are a match to TRBD1. There are 18 residues in the CDR3. Germline trimming cut 0 bases from V and 5 bases from J; bases unmatched to any gene: 15. Germline V gene data show CDR1 as SGHDN and CDR2 as FVKESK. This chain's CDR3 is CASSQDIWARYRGTEAFF. The CDR3 region has the DNA TGTGCCAGCAGCCAAGATATATGGGCCCGATACAGGGGAACTGAAGCTTTCTTT.

The CDR3 sequence is CASSFHVEAEAFF. The CDR3 nucleotides are TGTGCCAGCAGCTTCCATGTAGAGGCCGAGGCTTTCTTT. This chain uses TRBV7-3 with TRBJ1-1, with D uncertain. Trimming stripped 3 bases from V and 11 bases from J, with 16 bases between. Germline V gene lookup returns CDR1 SGHTA and CDR2 FQGTGA. The CDR3 covers 13 residues.

This clone was seen just once. The J gene is TRBJ2-5, the V gene TRBV18; 11 bases are shared with TRBD2. In germline, CDR1 is KGHSH, CDR2 LQKENI. J was trimmed by 1 base and V by 3 bases; bases with no gene match: 10. The CDR3 length is 18 residues. In DNA, the CDR3 is TGTGCCAGCTCACCGACTAGCGGGACAGGGTCTATCCAAGAGACCCAGTACTTC. Translation: CASSPTSGTGSIQETQYF.

This sequence joins TRBV18 and TRBJ2-7; 8 bases line up with TRBD1. The CDR3 covers 16 residues. CDR1 KGHSH and CDR2 LQKENI come from the germline V gene. V dropped 2 bases and J dropped 5; count of bases not matched to a gene: 11. CDR3: CASSPLGTGGYDEQYF. In DNA form, the CDR3 reads TGTGCCAGCTCACCATTGGGGACAGGAGGTTACGACGAGCAGTACTTC.

The chain links TRBV27 to TRBJ1-1; D might be TRBD1 (6 bases). The germline V and J ends were trimmed by 3 bases and 11 bases, with 28 bases remaining between them. The CDR3 contains 17 residues. Germline V lookup: CDR1 MNHEY, CDR2 SMNVEV (reference sequence). CDR3 region: CASSLINTLGRTADAFF. In nucleotides, the CDR3 is TGTGCCAGCAGTTTGATTAACACCCTCGGCCGGACAGCCGACGCTTTCTTT.

The gene calls are TRBV4-1 and TRBJ2-2; no firm D call. Germline assignment: CDR1 MGHRA and CDR2 YSYEKL. The CDR3 totals 14 residues. Trimming removed 1 base from V and 4 bases from J, with 7 bases in between. DNA for the CDR3: TGCGCCAGCAGCCAAGTAAGGACCACCGGGGAGCTGTTTTTT. It is translated as CASSQVRTTGELFF.